The entry that follows covers one T cell receptor (beta chain) sequence. The antigen is unknown. Trimming left V 3 bases short and J 1 base short, with 16 bases between. This CDR3 has 16 residues. The germline gives CDR1 SGHRS, CDR2 YFSETQ. Arm-PCR with iRepertoire HTBI primers amplified the CDR3 regions for these TCR beta libraries. MiXCR, applied by TCRdb to the multiplex PCR reads, yields one record per CDR3 protein. The sample lists over 350,000 distinct CDR3 sequences; 15% were seen once. Time point in this sample: newly diagnosed GD, antithyroid drugs for less than 3 months. Generation of the TCR library employed RNA extracted from PBMCs. The data originate from a study of regulatory T cells in long-lasting Graves disease. Study-wide results and limits: Whereas new patients shared 966 public clonotypes, persistent patients shared more, at a few thousand.

The same data also went into a second study, on T cells in Graves' hyperthyroidism and ophthalmopathy. From that second work: When the TCR CDR3 underwent first-round RT-PCR, the HTBI primer set was used.

Sequencing used peripheral blood mononuclear cells (PBMCs), obtained at new diagnosis, from a patient treated with antithyroid drugs. V gene TRBV5-1 combines with J gene TRBJ2-5; D possibly corresponds to TRBD2 (5 bases). The sequence was obtained from a middle-aged woman with Graves disease. CDR3 bases: TGCGCCAGCAGCTCCTCTCTCAGAGCGGTCCAAGAGACCCAGTACTTC. Residues: CASSSSLRAVQETQYF.